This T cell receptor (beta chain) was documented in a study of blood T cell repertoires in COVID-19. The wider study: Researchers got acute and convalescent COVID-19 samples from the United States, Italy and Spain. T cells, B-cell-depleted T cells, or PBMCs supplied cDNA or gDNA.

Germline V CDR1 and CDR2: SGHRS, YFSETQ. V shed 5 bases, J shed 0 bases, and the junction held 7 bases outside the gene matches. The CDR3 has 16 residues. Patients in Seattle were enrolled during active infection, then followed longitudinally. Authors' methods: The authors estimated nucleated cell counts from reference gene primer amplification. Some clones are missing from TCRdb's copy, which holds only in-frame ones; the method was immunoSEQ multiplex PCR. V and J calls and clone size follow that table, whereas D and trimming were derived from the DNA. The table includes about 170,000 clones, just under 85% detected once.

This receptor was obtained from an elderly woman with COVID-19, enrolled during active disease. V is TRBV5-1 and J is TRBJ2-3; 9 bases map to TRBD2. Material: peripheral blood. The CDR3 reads CASRSPSGMSTDTQYF. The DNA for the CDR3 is TGCGCCAGCAGGTCCCCTAGCGGGATGAGCACAGATACGCAGTATTTT.